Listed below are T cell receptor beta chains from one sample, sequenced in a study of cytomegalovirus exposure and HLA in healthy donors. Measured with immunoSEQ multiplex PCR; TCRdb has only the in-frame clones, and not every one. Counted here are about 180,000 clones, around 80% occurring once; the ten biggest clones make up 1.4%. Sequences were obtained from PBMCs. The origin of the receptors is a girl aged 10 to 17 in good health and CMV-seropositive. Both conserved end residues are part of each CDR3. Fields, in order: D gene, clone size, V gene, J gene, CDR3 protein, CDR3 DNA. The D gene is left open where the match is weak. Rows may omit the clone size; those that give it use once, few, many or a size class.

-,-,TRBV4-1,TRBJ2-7,CASSHPVGGSYEQYF,TGCGCCAGCAGCCACCCGGTGGGGGGATCCTACGAGCAGTACTTC
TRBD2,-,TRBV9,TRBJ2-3,CASSPLAGGTDTQYF,TGTGCCAGCAGCCCCCTAGCGGGGGGGACAGATACGCAGTATTTT
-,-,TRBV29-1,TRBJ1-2,CSVSQTDNYGYTF,TGCAGCGTTTCCCAGACAGACAACTATGGCTACACCTTC
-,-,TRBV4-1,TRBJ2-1,CASSQGDTVKQFF,TGCGCCAGCAGCCAAGGGGACACCGTAAAGCAGTTCTTC
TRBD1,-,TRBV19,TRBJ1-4,CASSIGRGLFEKLFF,TGTGCCAGTAGTATAGGAAGGGGGCTTTTCGAAAAACTGTTTTTT
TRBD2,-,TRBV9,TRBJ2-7,CASSVGLAASLEQYF,TGTGCCAGCAGCGTGGGACTAGCGGCCTCGCTGGAGCAGTACTTC
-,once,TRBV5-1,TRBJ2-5,CASSFGQIQETQYF,TGCGCCAGCAGCTTCGGACAGATACAAGAGACCCAGTACTTC
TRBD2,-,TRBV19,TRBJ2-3,CASSIVQREGADTQYF,TGTGCCAGTAGTATAGTCCAGCGGGAAGGGGCAGATACGCAGTATTTT
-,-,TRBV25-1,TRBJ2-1,CASRTNSYNEQFF,TGTGCCAGCAGGACAAATTCCTACAATGAACAGTTCTTC
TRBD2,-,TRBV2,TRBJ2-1,CASSVRWAGGPGNEQFF,TGTGCCAGCAGTGTAAGATGGGCGGGAGGGCCCGGGAATGAGCAGTTCTTC
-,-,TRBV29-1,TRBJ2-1,CSVEVLQNEQFF,TGCAGCGTTGAAGTTCTTCAGAATGAGCAGTTCTTC
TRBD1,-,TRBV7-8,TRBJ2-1,CASSDGQGRGYRSSYNEQFF,TGTGCCAGCAGCGATGGACAGGGCCGAGGGTACCGGAGCTCCTACAATGAGCAGTTCTTC
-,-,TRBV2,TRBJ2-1,CASSDPGANSYNEQFF,TGTGCCAGCAGTGATCCAGGGGCAAACTCCTACAATGAGCAGTTCTTC
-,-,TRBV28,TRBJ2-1,CASSSPGLLYNEQFF,TGTGCCAGCAGTTCGCCAGGACTGTTATACAATGAGCAGTTCTTC
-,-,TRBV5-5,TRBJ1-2,CASSLAQGSGYTF,TGTGCCAGCAGCTTGGCGCAGGGGAGTGGCTACACCTTC
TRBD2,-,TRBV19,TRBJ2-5,CASSPRLAGKETQYF,TGTGCCAGTAGCCCAAGACTAGCGGGAAAGGAGACCCAGTACTTC
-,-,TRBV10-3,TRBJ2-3,CAISESLDGTDTQYF,TGTGCCATCAGTGAGTCGCTAGACGGCACAGATACGCAGTATTTT
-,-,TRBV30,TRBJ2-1,CAWSTGFGYNEQFF,TGTGCCTGGAGTACCGGGTTCGGGTACAATGAGCAGTTCTTC
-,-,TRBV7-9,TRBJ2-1,CASSRDRSSRWIDEQFF,TGTGCCAGCAGCCGAGACAGGTCCTCCCGGTGGATCGATGAGCAGTTCTTC
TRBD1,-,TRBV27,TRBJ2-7,CASTLGTGGMDEQYF,TGTGCCAGCACTCTCGGGACAGGGGGCATGGACGAGCAGTACTTC
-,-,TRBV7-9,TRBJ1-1,CASRPPRGLNTEAFF,TGTGCCAGCAGGCCGCCCAGGGGTTTGAACACTGAAGCTTTCTTT
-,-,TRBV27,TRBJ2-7,CASSLRTAAYEQYF,TGTGCCAGCAGTTTGCGGACAGCAGCCTACGAGCAGTACTTC
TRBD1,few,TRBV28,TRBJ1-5,CASTTGQGGYQPQHF,TGTGCCAGCACCACCGGACAGGGAGGGTATCAGCCCCAGCATTTT
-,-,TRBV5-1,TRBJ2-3,CASSWADTDTQYF,TGCGCCAGCAGCTGGGCAGACACAGATACGCAGTATTTT
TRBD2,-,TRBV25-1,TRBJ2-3,CASSDGLADTQYF,TGTGCCAGCAGTGATGGACTAGCGGATACGCAGTATTTT
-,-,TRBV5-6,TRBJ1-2,CASSLLASRYGYTF,TGTGCCAGCAGCTTGCTAGCGTCCCGCTATGGCTACACCTTC
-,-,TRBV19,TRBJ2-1,CASSPFVYAPSNEQFF,TGTGCCAGTAGTCCATTTGTATACGCGCCATCTAATGAGCAGTTCTTC
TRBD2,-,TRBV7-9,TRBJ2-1,CASSFLSGRADYEQFF,TGTGCCAGCAGCTTCCTAAGCGGGAGGGCCGATTATGAGCAGTTCTTC
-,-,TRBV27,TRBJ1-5,CASSLRAEGQPQHF,TGTGCCAGCAGTTTACGGGCAGAGGGCCAGCCCCAGCATTTT
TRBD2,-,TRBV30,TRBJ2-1,CAWRPGTSAYNEQFF,TGTGCCTGGAGGCCCGGGACTAGCGCTTACAATGAGCAGTTCTTC
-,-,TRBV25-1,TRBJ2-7,CASSDWLSYEQYF,TGTGCCAGCAGTGATTGGCTGTCCTACGAGCAGTACTTC
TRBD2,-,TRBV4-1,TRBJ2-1,CASSLGLAGDLLFF,TGCGCCAGCAGCCTAGGACTAGCGGGAGATTTATTGTTCTTC
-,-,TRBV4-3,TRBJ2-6,CASSQDGDSSGANVLTF,TGCGCCAGCAGCCAAGACGGGGATAGCTCTGGGGCCAACGTCCTGACTTTC
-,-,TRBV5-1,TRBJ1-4,CASSPARETSEKLFF,TGCGCCAGCAGCCCGGCGAGGGAAACGAGTGAAAAACTGTTTTTT
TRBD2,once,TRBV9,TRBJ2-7,CASSPYYLAGVVYEQYF,TGTGCCAGCAGCCCCTATTATCTAGCGGGAGTAGTCTACGAGCAGTACTTC
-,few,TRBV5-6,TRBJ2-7,CASGGDGSYEQYF,TGTGCCAGCGGCGGGGACGGTTCCTACGAGCAGTACTTC
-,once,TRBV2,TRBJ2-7,CAISTLDSRDYEQYF,TGTGCCATTTCAACCCTTGATTCACGAGACTACGAGCAGTACTTC
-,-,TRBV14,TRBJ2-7,CASSQTGFIEQYF,TGTGCCAGCAGCCAAACAGGGTTTATCGAGCAGTACTTC
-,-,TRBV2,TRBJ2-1,CASSEAGGDPAGNEQFF,TGTGCCAGCAGTGAAGCAGGAGGGGATCCGGCGGGCAATGAGCAGTTCTTC
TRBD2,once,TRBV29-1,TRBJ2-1,CSVVRGVGVGEQFF,TGCAGCGTTGTTCGGGGGGTCGGGGTAGGTGAGCAGTTCTTC
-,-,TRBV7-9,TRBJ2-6,CASSLGSSGANVLTF,TGTGCCAGCAGCTTAGGGAGCTCTGGGGCCAACGTCCTGACTTTC
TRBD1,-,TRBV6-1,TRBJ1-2,CASSGTGRGYTF,TGTGCCAGCAGTGGGACAGGGCGAGGCTACACCTTC
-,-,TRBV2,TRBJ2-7,CASLGPTGRQGYEQYF,TGTGCCAGCCTCGGCCCGACAGGCCGGCAGGGGTACGAGCAGTACTTC
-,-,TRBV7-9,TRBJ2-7,CASSVASSYEQYF,TGTGCCAGCAGTGTGGCCTCCTCCTACGAGCAGTACTTC
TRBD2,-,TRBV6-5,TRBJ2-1,CASSYQHPGLEEQFF,TGTGCCAGCAGTTACCAACATCCGGGACTAGAGGAGCAGTTCTTC
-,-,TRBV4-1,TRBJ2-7,CASSQDGPGVPREQYF,TGCGCCAGCAGCCAAGATGGACCGGGAGTGCCTCGGGAGCAGTACTTC
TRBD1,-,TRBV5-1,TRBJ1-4,CASSLARGTNEKLFF,TGCGCCAGCAGCTTGGCCAGGGGGACTAATGAAAAACTGTTTTTT
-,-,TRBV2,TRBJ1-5,CASSEGDISNQPQHF,TGTGCCAGCAGTGAAGGCGACATTAGCAATCAGCCCCAGCATTTT